In this sample, the clone carrying this TCR beta chain turned up many times. Specified time point: newly diagnosed GD, antithyroid drugs for less than 3 months. Preparation of the TCR library used RNA extracted from PBMCs. Germline trimming cut 4 bases from V and 4 bases from J; bases unmatched to any gene: 6. The CDR3 consists of 16 residues. Germline V gene sequence: CDR1 LGHDT, CDR2 YNNKEL (reference sequence). The data are from a study of regulatory T cells in long-lasting Graves disease. Construction of the TCR beta libraries employed iRepertoire HTBI primers in conjunction with Arm-PCR of CDR3 regions. TCRdb re-analysed the multiplex PCR reads in MiXCR, keeping a single row per CDR3 protein. Counted here are some 400,000 distinct CDR3 sequences, 14% to 15% occurring once; the ten biggest clones make up approximately 15%. Separately, the same data were catalogued under a study of T cells in Graves' hyperthyroidism and ophthalmopathy.

This specimen was peripheral blood mononuclear cells (PBMCs), taken at new diagnosis, from a patient treated with antithyroid drugs. The chain is built from TRBV3-1 and TRBJ2-3; 12 bases fit TRBD2. The receptor's source is a woman younger than 45 with Graves disease. The CDR3 sequence: CASSRALAGGPDTQYF. The CDR3 nucleotides are TGTGCCAGCAGCCGCGCCCTAGCGGGAGGGCCAGATACGCAGTATTTT.